This TCR beta chain was identified in a study of T cells in Graves' hyperthyroidism and ophthalmopathy. The study included ophthalmopathy patients with Clinical Activity Score at least 3, NOSPECS grade at least 4 and duration under 3 months. The study excluded patients with uncontrolled infection, other autoimmune disease, pregnancy or lactation. Diagnoses used clinical symptoms, serum thyroxine and TRAb, thyroid ultrasound and orbital computed tomography. This CDR3 has 15 residues. Germline V gene sequence: CDR1 WNHNN, CDR2 SYGVQD (reference sequence). The ends lost 7 bases at V and 4 bases at J; junction bases unmatched: 10. It was RNA transcripts that yielded the amplified TCR beta CDR3 regions. During a first-round RT-PCR of the TCR CDR3, the HTBI primer set was used. TCRdb independently ran MiXCR on the multiplex PCR reads; one entry per CDR3 protein. The sample yields almost 500,000 distinct CDR3 sequences, 20% to 25% seen once.

This clonotype has more than one count but fewer than ten. The V call is TRBV10-1, the J call TRBJ1-2; 9 bases are shared with TRBD1. Sequenced material: blood. The source of this sequence is a woman aged 70-85 years with Graves' ophthalmopathy. The CDR3 spells CASTKPRTGAYGYTF. CDR3 DNA sequence: TGCGCCAGCACCAAACCGAGGACAGGGGCCTATGGCTACACCTTC.